What follows are 13 T cell receptor beta chains derived from one specimen sequenced in a study of cytomegalovirus exposure and HLA in healthy donors. The PCR ran on 60 Vbeta and 13 Jbeta primers. Profiled with immunoSEQ multiplex PCR; TCRdb holds only in-frame clones, not every one. In the table there are approximately 140,000 clones, around 66% of which are singletons. The sample was PBMCs. Receptors originate from a woman aged 60-75 years in good health and CMV-seronegative.

The chain employs TRBV6-6 and TRBJ2-2; D gene uncertain. The germline CDR1 and CDR2 sequences are MNHNY and SVGAGI (reference sequence). The CDR3 length is 13 residues. The V end was cut by 7 bases, the J end by 6 bases, with 12 bases between. CDR3 sequence reads: CASTNSGPGELFF. The CDR3 DNA is TGTGCCAGCACCAACTCGGGTCCCGGGGAGCTGTTTTTT.

The chain uses TRBV27 and TRBJ1-5; D may be TRBD1 (5 bases). Trimming pared 2 bases from V and 4 bases from J, leaving 12 bases between. CDR3 length: 15 amino acids. Germline CDR1 and CDR2: MNHEY and SMNVEV (reference sequence). CDR3 sequence: CASSLGGGWNQPQHF. The CDR3 DNA follows: TGTGCCAGCAGTTTAGGGGGGGGATGGAATCAGCCCCAGCATTTT.

The chain is built from TRBV7-3 and TRBJ1-4; 9 bases map to TRBD1. The CDR3 is 15 residues long. CDR1 SGHTA and CDR2 FQGTGA come from the germline V gene. V lost 4 bases and J lost 7; bases outside the gene matches: 7. The CDR3 nucleotides are TGTGCCAGCAGCTCCCCAACAGGGGGCGGTGAAAAACTGTTTTTT. Its translation: CASSSPTGGGEKLFF.

The chain recombines TRBV7-3 with TRBJ1-2; weak D call: TRBD1 (6 bases). Trimming shortened V by 2 bases and J by 3 bases, and 16 bases separated the two germline ends. Germline lookup yields CDR1 SGHTA and CDR2 FQGTGA. This CDR3 is 16 amino acids long. Here the CDR3 DNA reads TGTGCCAGCAGCTTATCTAACAGGGTAGTTTACTATGGCTACACCTTC. It encodes CASSLSNRVVYYGYTF.

V is TRBV5-1 and J is TRBJ2-7, with TRBD1 matching over 9 bases. J lost 3 bases, V lost 0 bases, and 7 bases had no gene match. The CDR3 is made up of 16 amino acids. Per the germline V gene, CDR1 is SGHRS and CDR2 is YFSETQ. As DNA, the CDR3 is TGCGCCAGCAGCTTGGAGGGACAGGGATCATTCTACGAGCAGTACTTC. Translating gives CASSLEGQGSFYEQYF.

The rearrangement joins TRBV6-5 to TRBJ2-3; a possible D gene is TRBD2 (6 bases). Per germline, CDR1 MNHEY and CDR2 SVGAGI. CDR3 size: 15 residues. V dropped 0 bases and J dropped 8 bases, with 15 bases sitting between them. As DNA, the CDR3 is TGTGCCAGCAGTTACTCGAGGCTAGCGAGGGGTACGCAGTATTTT. Translating gives CASSYSRLARGTQYF.

This clone was seen only once. The chain uses TRBV5-1 and TRBJ1-1, with 9 bases matching TRBD1. Germline V CDR1 and CDR2: SGHRS, YFSETQ. V lost 4 bases, J lost 5 bases, and 6 bases stayed unmatched. The CDR3 consists of 14 residues. The CDR3 protein is CASSAQGARTEAFF. In nucleotides, the CDR3 is TGCGCCAGCAGCGCACAGGGGGCGAGGACTGAAGCTTTCTTT.

The chain carries TRBV6-1 and TRBJ2-3; 7 bases fit TRBD2. CDR1 MNHNS and CDR2 SASEGT come from the germline V gene. Trimming at V came to 4 bases and at J to 1 base, leaving 8 bases not matched to a gene. This CDR3 is 16 amino acids long. The CDR3 DNA follows: TGTGCCAGCAGTGGACTACCGGGACTACGCACAGATACGCAGTATTTT. Its protein is CASSGLPGLRTDTQYF.

The sample holds a few counts of this clone. This rearrangement joins TRBV11-2 to TRBJ2-3; no firm D call. The V gene's germline CDR1 is SGHAT and CDR2 FQNNGV. The CDR3 consists of 13 residues. The V and J ends lost 0 bases and 7 bases respectively, with 8 bases between them. CDR3: CASSLDLRNTQYF. The CDR3 nucleotides read TGTGCCAGCAGCTTAGATTTGCGGAATACGCAGTATTTT. The entire variable domain, with the rest obtained from reference TRBV11-2 and TRBJ2-3, is as follows: EAGVAQSPRYKIIEKRQSVAFWCNPISGHATLYWYQQILGQGPKLLIQFQNNGVVDDSQLPKDRFSAERLKGVDSTLKIQPAKLEDSAVYLCASSLDLRNTQYFGPGTRLTVL.

The chain employs TRBV19 and TRBJ1-5; possibly TRBD1 for D (6 bases). This CDR3 comprises 12 residues. Germline V CDR1 and CDR2: LNHDA, SQIVND (reference sequence). Trimming removed 6 bases at V and 4 bases at J, with 7 bases between. CDR3 DNA: TGTGCCAGTAGGGACAGTAATCAGCCCCAGCATTTT. Translated, it gives CASRDSNQPQHF.

The V call is TRBV27, the J call TRBJ1-4, with TRBD1 identical over 10 bases. The V segment lost 6 bases and the J segment 8 bases; nucleotides outside the gene matches: 6. The V gene's germline CDR1 is MNHEY and CDR2 SMNVEV (reference sequence). The CDR3 runs to 14 residues. The CDR3 region is CASRRQGAREKLFF. CDR3 nucleotides: TGTGCCAGCAGACGACAGGGGGCTAGAGAAAAACTGTTTTTT.

The V gene is TRBV29-1, the J gene TRBJ2-2, with 7 bases matching TRBD1. The germline CDR1 and CDR2 sequences are SQVTM and ANQGSEA. J was trimmed by 1 base and V by 6 bases; bases with no gene match: 5. CDR3 size: 14 residues. The CDR3, as DNA: TGCAGCGTCGTGACAGGGAGGAACACCGGGGAGCTGTTTTTT. This codes for CSVVTGRNTGELFF.

The chain is built from TRBV7-2 and TRBJ1-1; no clear D gene. Germline-derived CDR1 and CDR2 are SGHTA and FQGNSA. V was trimmed by 5 bases and J by 6 bases, leaving 19 bases between them. The CDR3 totals 15 residues. This chain's CDR3 is CASSQGSAGVAEAFF. CDR3 nucleotide sequence: TGTGCCAGCAGCCAAGGAAGCGCCGGGGTAGCTGAAGCTTTCTTT.